The 5 T cell receptor beta chains below all came from one sample that was sequenced in a study of T cell responses to AZD1222 COVID-19 vaccine (dated by TCRdb to 2020 to 2022). Receptor libraries were prepared by the immunoSEQ multiplex PCR assay. This immuneACCESS table, as held by TCRdb, lists in-frame sequences with V and J called but not all clones. Of the missing ones, under half trace to an unresolved V gene in checked studies; the others have no known cause. This sample has about 110,000 clones in its table, and about 85% of those were observed once. 3.2% of the sample is in the top ten clones. The meaning of the sample's time point label: baseline before first vaccination. Sequencing was performed on peripheral blood, taken on day 0 of AZD1222 vaccination. The receptors were sampled from an adult in good health.

V is TRBV27 and J is TRBJ1-5, with TRBD1 as a possible D gene (6 bases). Trimming cost V 2 bases and J 4 bases, with 12 bases left between them. CDR3 length equals 15 residues. Germline V gives CDR1 MNHEY, CDR2 SMNVEV (reference sequence). The CDR3 DNA reads TGTGCCAGCAGTTTAGCTGCGACAGGTAATCAGCCCCAGCATTTT. Translated, it gives CASSLAATGNQPQHF.

The chain links TRBV5-4 to TRBJ2-7, with 7 positions matching TRBD2. Germline loops: CDR1 SGHNT, CDR2 YYREEE (reference sequence). This CDR3 has 14 residues. With V trimmed by 3 bases and J by 2 bases, 5 bases remained unmatched. CDR3 DNA: TGTGCCAGCAGCTGGGGACTACAAACCTACGAGCAGTACTTC. The encoded protein is CASSWGLQTYEQYF. Supplemented by reference TRBV5-4 and TRBJ2-7, the full variable domain reads ETGVTQSPTHLIKTRGQQVTLRCSSQSGHNTVSWYQQALGQGPQFIFQYYREEENGRGNFPPRFSGLQFPNYSSELNVNALELDDSALYLCASSWGLQTYEQYFGPGTRLTVT.

This clone was seen only once. The rearrangement uses TRBV3-1 (or the pseudogene TRBV3-2) and TRBJ2-1; D is possibly TRBD2 (5 bases). This CDR3 has 12 residues. V dropped 1 base and J dropped 12 bases, with 10 bases sitting between them. CDR1 is LGHDT, CDR2 YNNKEL, per germline (reference sequence). CDR3 in amino acids: CASSQAPGVQFF. CDR3 DNA: TGTGCCAGCAGCCAAGCCCCCGGGGTGCAGTTCTTC.

The chain employs TRBV9 and TRBJ2-7; 12 bases agree with TRBD2. V was clipped by 0 bases and J by 6 bases; unmatched bases: 4. The CDR3 extends over 15 amino acids. Germline loops: CDR1 SGDLS, CDR2 YYNGEE. The CDR3 loop reads CASSVGPSGRAEQYF. In DNA form, the CDR3 reads TGTGCCAGCAGCGTAGGCCCTAGCGGGAGGGCCGAGCAGTACTTC.

CDR3 region: CASSRDRVNGYTF. In DNA form, the CDR3 reads TGTGCCAGCAGCCGGGACAGGGTTAATGGCTACACCTTC. The rearrangement links TRBV28 to TRBJ1-2; 9 bases fit TRBD1. The CDR3 is 13 amino acids. Trimming at V came to 6 bases and at J to 6 bases, leaving 5 bases not matched to a gene. The germline V gene has CDR1 MDHEN and CDR2 SYDVKM.